This TCR beta chain was recorded in a study of blood T cell repertoires in COVID-19. Study in general: From T cells, B-cell-depleted T cells, or PBMCs came the material, which was cDNA or gDNA.

The cohort comprised adults aged 18 to 89 years residing in about 25 US areas. Repertoires were generated with immunoSEQ multiplex PCR, while TCRdb's copy carries only in-frame clones and drops some. The table lists fewer than 300,000 clones, approximately 90% of them singletons. The V gene end was trimmed by 5 bases and the J gene end by 1 base; junction bases not matched to a gene: 5. This CDR3 contains 16 residues. Germline V gives CDR1 LNHDA, CDR2 SQIVND (reference sequence). The clonotype originates from a woman in her twenties or thirties who had recovered from COVID-19. The specimen was PBMCs or T cells enriched from blood (not recorded which). The chain joins TRBV19 to TRBJ2-2, with TRBD1 matching over 9 bases. The CDR3 sequence is CASSSGTGRNTGELFF. Here the CDR3 DNA reads TGTGCCAGTAGTTCCGGGACAGGGAGGAACACCGGGGAGCTGTTTTTT.